This section outlines one T cell receptor (beta chain) sequence together with its context. Its antigen is still unknown. This sample is part of a study of T cells expressing NK-cell markers. At the level of the study: Researchers got TCR beta repertoires out of sorted CD3+CD56+NKG2C+, CD3+CD56+NKG2C- and CD3+CD56-NKG2C+ T cells. The study's findings and limits: Each of 5 to 7 donors carried dominant NKG2C+ clonotypes accounting for roughly 1.0-7.5% of CD8+ T cells. Similarly, these clonotypes led the CD3+CD56-NKG2C+ fraction as well in a few donors.

The CDR3 contains 14 residues. From the 5' RACE reads, TCRdb lists one entry per CDR3 protein and no DNA. This sample contains some 190,000 distinct CDR3 sequences. The gene calls are TRBV12-3 or TRBV12-4 and TRBJ2-1; TCRdb outputs TRBD2, but without DNA this stays unchecked. This receptor was taken from a man aged 18 to 69 in good health. The sample comprised blood T cells: a sorted CD56 or NKG2C T cell subset, CD4+ or CD8+ T cells, or bulk PBMC T cells (not recorded which). The CDR3 is CASSPQLAPNEQFF.